This passage covers 29 T cell receptor beta chains from one sample sequenced in a study of T cell responses to AZD1222 COVID-19 vaccine. Here immunoSEQ multiplex PCR was the method, and the copy in TCRdb shows in-frame clones only, minus some. The sample lists 72,000 or so clones; under 95% were seen once. The source was peripheral blood, collected on day 0 of AZD1222 vaccination. The receptor source for this set is an adult in good health.

The chain links TRBV24-1 to TRBJ2-2; D possibly corresponds to TRBD2 (5 bases). CDR1 KGHDR and CDR2 SFDVKD come from the germline V gene. V lost 9 bases and J 1 base, leaving 17 bases between the germline ends. CDR3 length equals 16 residues. This chain's CDR3 is CATLNPGWQNTGELFF. CDR3 coding DNA: TGTGCCACCTTAAATCCGGGGTGGCAGAACACCGGGGAGCTGTTTTTT.

The chain uses TRBV18 and TRBJ1-1; 7 bases are a match to TRBD1. Germline assignment: CDR1 KGHSH and CDR2 LQKENI. The CDR3 consists of 14 residues. Trimming took 5 bases from V and 4 from J; bases not matched to a gene: 7. The CDR3 protein is CASSSTGSGTEAFF. The CDR3 DNA reads as TGTGCCAGCTCATCGACAGGGTCCGGCACTGAAGCTTTCTTT.

This chain's CDR3 is CASSQDTGSQPQHF. Here the CDR3 DNA reads TGTGCCAGCAGCCAAGATACAGGATCTCAGCCCCAGCATTTT. V is TRBV3-1 (or the pseudogene TRBV3-2) and J is TRBJ1-5; perhaps TRBD1 as D (5 bases). The V and J ends lost 0 bases and 6 bases respectively, with 9 bases between them. This CDR3 contains 14 residues. The germline CDR1 and CDR2 sequences are LGHDT and YNNKEL (reference sequence).

V and J are TRBV3-1 (or the pseudogene TRBV3-2) and TRBJ1-3; D is undetermined. V was pared by 5 bases and J by 0 bases, with 11 bases between. Germline V gene data show CDR1 as LGHDT and CDR2 as YNNKEL (reference sequence). The CDR3 is made up of 15 amino acids. In DNA form, the CDR3 reads TGTGCCAGCAGCACCTCAGGCCCCTCTGGAAACACCATATATTTT. The encoded protein is CASSTSGPSGNTIYF.

This clone was detected only once. The chain has TRBV7-2 and TRBJ1-2; perhaps TRBD1 as D (5 bases). Germline CDR1 is SGHTA and CDR2 is FQGNSA. The CDR3 loop spans 14 amino acids. The V end lost 3 bases, the J end lost 6 bases, and 14 bases lay between the germline ends. The CDR3 DNA reads TGTGCCAGCAGCTTTTCGGTGGGGCTGGATGGCTACACCTTC. Its translation is CASSFSVGLDGYTF.

The chain couples TRBV7-9 to TRBJ2-1; D perhaps matches TRBD2 (5 bases). This CDR3 is built from 14 residues. CDR1 SEHNR and CDR2 FQNEAQ come from the germline V gene (reference sequence). Trimming left V 4 bases short and J 2 bases short, with 9 bases between. The CDR3 bases are TGTGCCAGCAGCTACGGACTCCCCTACAATGAGCAGTTCTTC. Amino acids: CASSYGLPYNEQFF.

V gene TRBV6-2 or TRBV6-3 combines with J gene TRBJ1-5; 7 bases match TRBD1. Germline CDR1 reads MNHEY; CDR2 reads SVGEGT. Trimming cost V 0 bases and J 1 base; bases outside gene matches: 6. The CDR3 extends over 17 amino acids. For the CDR3, the DNA is TGTGCCAGCAGTTACTCTTTTGGACAGGTCAGCAATCAGCCCCAGCATTTT. This gives the protein CASSYSFGQVSNQPQHF.

The rearrangement joins TRBV9 to TRBJ2-1, with a tentative D call TRBD1 (6 bases). V lost 4 bases, J lost 2 bases, and 16 bases lay in between. The CDR3 has 16 amino acids. The germline V gene has CDR1 SGDLS and CDR2 YYNGEE. CDR3 coding DNA: TGTGCCAGCAGCTCCCAGGTCAGGGGAGCCTACAATGAGCAGTTCTTC. Translated: CASSSQVRGAYNEQFF.

The rearrangement joins TRBV4-3 to TRBJ2-7; D is undetermined. The CDR3 has 14 residues. V was trimmed by 1 base and J by 2 bases, leaving 9 bases between them. Germline V gene data show CDR1 as LGHNA and CDR2 as YSLEER. In DNA, the CDR3 is TGCGCCAGCAGCCAAGCGCACAGTACCTACGAGCAGTACTTC. Amino acid sequence: CASSQAHSTYEQYF.

The CDR3 coding sequence is TGTGCCAGCAGTTACCCAAAGTCTAGGGAGGCTAATGAGCAGTTCTTC. It is translated as CASSYPKSREANEQFF. The V and J genes are TRBV6-5 and TRBJ2-1; a possible D gene is TRBD2 (6 bases). Germline assignment: CDR1 MNHEY and CDR2 SVGAGI. Between the trimmed V and J ends, which lost 2 bases and 7 bases, there was a span of 18 bases. This CDR3 region has 16 residues.

This rearrangement joins TRBV24-1 to TRBJ2-2; 9 bases align to TRBD1. J was trimmed by 5 bases and V by 4 bases; bases with no gene match: 10. The germline V gene has CDR1 KGHDR and CDR2 SFDVKD. CDR3 length equals 17 residues. In nucleotides, the CDR3 is TGTGCCACCAGTGACGCCCTGGGACAGGGCAATACCGGGGAGCTGTTTTTT. It codes for CATSDALGQGNTGELFF.

This chain's CDR3 is CATSDWGLGGSTTEQFF. CDR3 in DNA: TGTGCCACCAGTGATTGGGGACTAGGAGGGAGCACTACCGAGCAGTTCTTC. The chain links TRBV24-1 to TRBJ2-1; 8 bases match TRBD2. The germline CDR1 and CDR2 sequences are KGHDR and SFDVKD. CDR3 length: 17 amino acids. The V segment lost 2 bases and the J segment 10 bases; nucleotides outside the gene matches: 15.

CDR3 region: CASSPNTGELFF. As DNA, the CDR3 is TGTGCCAGCAGCCCGAACACCGGGGAGCTGTTTTTT. The genes are TRBV7-3 and TRBJ2-2; D uncertain. The CDR3 has 12 amino acids. V lost 5 bases and J lost 0, with 1 base in between. CDR1 SGHTA and CDR2 FQGTGA come from the germline V gene.

The rearrangement links TRBV24-1 to TRBJ1-4; no clear D. The CDR3 has 15 amino acids. In germline, CDR1 is KGHDR, CDR2 SFDVKD. V lost 3 bases to trimming and J lost 10 bases, with 17 bases between them. Written as DNA, the CDR3 is TGTGCCACCAGTGATCCCGGGATTTACGAGGGAAAACTGTTTTTT. It yields the protein CATSDPGIYEGKLFF.

This rearrangement joins TRBV11-3 to TRBJ2-7, with D possibly being TRBD1 (5 bases). Germline lookup yields CDR1 SGHNT and CDR2 YENEEA. The ends were cut back, 3 bases at V and 5 bases at J, with 14 bases in the middle. This CDR3 contains 14 residues. This CDR3 reads CASSFSLQGDEQYF. The CDR3 DNA sequence: TGTGCCAGCAGCTTCTCTTTGCAGGGTGACGAGCAGTACTTC.

V and J are TRBV10-3 and TRBJ1-6; TRBD1 matches at 7 bases. The CDR3 is made up of 14 amino acids. The germline gives CDR1 ENHRY, CDR2 SYGVKD. V gave up 7 bases and J gave up 8 bases; unmatched junction bases: 8. The CDR3 here is CAIMTGIGDSPLHF. The DNA for the CDR3 is TGTGCCATCATGACAGGGATTGGAGATTCACCCCTCCACTTT.

This rearrangement joins TRBV28 to TRBJ1-1; the D gene is possibly TRBD1 (6 bases). The CDR3 consists of 15 residues. V lost 5 bases, J lost 3 bases, and 16 bases lay in between. Germline CDR1 and CDR2: MDHEN and SYDVKM. This CDR3 reads CASSPTGLGDTEAFF. CDR3 DNA: TGTGCCAGCAGTCCGACAGGCCTCGGGGACACTGAAGCTTTCTTT.

The chain couples TRBV3-1 (or the pseudogene TRBV3-2) to TRBJ2-1; 7 nucleotides match TRBD2. Germline-derived CDR1 and CDR2 are LGHDT and YNNKEL (reference sequence). The CDR3 is 16 residues long. V lost 1 base to trimming and J lost 6 bases; unmatched junction nucleotides: 9. Written as DNA, the CDR3 is TGTGCCAGCAGCCAAGCTGATACACTAGCGCCCAATGAGCAGTTCTTC. Amino acid sequence: CASSQADTLAPNEQFF.

With respect to this clone: Other DNA sequences in this sample translate to the same CDR3. The chain combines TRBV7-2 with TRBJ2-1; D call uncertain. CDR1 and CDR2 from the germline V gene are SGHTA and FQGNSA. This CDR3 region has 13 residues. The V gene lost 0 bases and the J gene lost 6 bases, with 6 bases spanning the gap. The CDR3 here is CASSLALSNEQFF. The DNA for the CDR3 is TGTGCCAGCAGCTTAGCGTTAAGCAATGAGCAGTTCTTC.

The gene calls are TRBV7-9 and TRBJ1-4, with D possibly TRBD1 on 5 matching bases. The length of the CDR3 is 14 residues. Germline CDR1 is SEHNR and CDR2 is FQNEAQ (reference sequence). Trimming stripped 6 bases from V and 8 bases from J, with 16 bases between. The CDR3 DNA follows: TGTGCCAGCAGGGGGGGTAGTCTCGCGGAAAAACTGTTTTTT. Its translation: CASRGGSLAEKLFF.

J is TRBJ1-2 and V is TRBV6-5; no definite D call. Between the trimmed V and J ends, which lost 2 bases and 0 bases, there was a span of 13 bases. Germline CDR1 reads MNHEY; CDR2 reads SVGAGI. This CDR3 is 16 amino acids long. The CDR3 coding sequence is TGTGCCAGCAGTTACGGGCTACAAAGAGCTAACTATGGCTACACCTTC. Its protein is CASSYGLQRANYGYTF.

The gene calls are TRBV13 and TRBJ2-4; the D is unclear. The germline V gene encodes CDR1 PRHDT and CDR2 FYEKMQ (reference sequence). This CDR3 contains 14 residues. The germline V and J ends were trimmed by 5 bases and 6 bases, with 14 bases remaining between them. CDR3 amino acids: CASSSDTALNIQYF. In nucleotides, the CDR3 is TGTGCCAGCAGCAGCGACACTGCCCTAAACATTCAGTACTTC.

The chain is built from TRBV6-5 and TRBJ1-1, with D hard to call. The CDR3 is 11 residues long. V shed 7 bases and J shed 4 bases, with 7 bases lying between them. CDR1 and CDR2 (germline): MNHEY, SVGAGI. CDR3 residues: CASKTSTEAFF. In nucleotides, the CDR3 is TGTGCCAGCAAGACGAGCACTGAAGCTTTCTTT.

The chain recombines TRBV6-6 with TRBJ2-7; D remains unclear. In germline, CDR1 is MNHNY, CDR2 SVGAGI (reference sequence). Trimming removed 7 bases at V and 3 bases at J, with 19 bases between. This CDR3 has 15 residues. This CDR3 is CASTNGQVADYEQYF. The CDR3 bases are TGTGCCAGCACCAACGGGCAGGTCGCGGACTACGAGCAGTACTTC.

This chain uses TRBV12-3 or TRBV12-4 with TRBJ2-3; D uncertain. The CDR3 loop spans 11 amino acids. The V gene lost 5 bases and the J gene lost 14 bases, with 14 bases spanning the gap. CDR3 in DNA: TGTGCCAGCAGTCCCGGCGCCCCCCTGTATTTT. Residues: CASSPGAPLYF.

This clone was seen only a few times. V usage is TRBV4-1 and J usage is TRBJ1-3, with D hard to call. Germline CDR1 is MGHRA and CDR2 is YSYEKL. V was cut by 1 base and J by 0 bases, with 10 bases left in between. This CDR3 comprises 16 residues. The CDR3 sequence is CASSQGFRFSGNTIYF. The CDR3 coding sequence is TGCGCCAGCAGCCAAGGGTTCAGGTTCTCTGGAAACACCATATATTTT.

This chain links TRBV9 with TRBJ1-5, with D uncertain. The CDR3 is made up of 15 amino acids. CDR1 is SGDLS, CDR2 YYNGEE, per germline. V was clipped by 4 bases and J by 3 bases, with 14 bases between them. CDR3 in DNA: TGTGCCAGCAGCAATACCGGGAGCTTCAATCAGCCCCAGCATTTT. As protein: CASSNTGSFNQPQHF.

The V call is TRBV30, the J call TRBJ1-6; D is undetermined. V was cut by 1 base and J by 7 bases, with 14 bases left in between. The CDR3 runs 15 residues. Germline lookup yields CDR1 GTSNPN and CDR2 SVGIG (reference sequence). The CDR3, as DNA: TGTGCCTGGAGTGGCAGGCTGGCCCTAAATTCACCCCTCCACTTT. Its protein is CAWSGRLALNSPLHF.

The rearrangement links TRBV7-8 to TRBJ1-5; no clear D gene. V gave up 3 bases and J gave up 0 bases, with 3 bases separating them. The CDR3 runs 13 residues. CDR1 is SGHVS and CDR2 is FQNEAQ in the germline V gene. The CDR3 nucleotides read TGTGCCAGCAGCTTTTATAGCAATCAGCCCCAGCATTTT. Protein sequence: CASSFYSNQPQHF.